This T cell receptor beta chain originates from a study of breast tumors, draining lymph nodes, adjacent tissues. Study-level findings and limits: Compared with lymph nodes, tumors were less diverse; compared with nontumor tissue, more. Tumor and nontumor repertoires were significantly more similar in luminal-like than in basal-like breast cancer. Data only fit, rather than demonstrated, lymph node origin of most tumor T cells.

TCRdb re-called the multiplex PCR reads with MiXCR, one entry per CDR3 protein. The sample lists about 200,000 distinct CDR3 sequences, under 40% occurring once. Comments on this clonotype: Its antigen is still unknown.

Axillary draining lymph nodes of breast cancer patients supplied the node samples. The CDR3 has 15 residues. Germline CDR1 reads SGHKS; CDR2 reads YYEKEE (reference sequence). The ends were cut back, 4 bases at V and 0 bases at J, with 10 bases in the middle. This receptor was obtained from a female donor with breast cancer. Some clones in this sample may be carry-over from other donors' samples. The V call is TRBV5-5, the J call TRBJ1-4; D possibly corresponds to TRBD1 (5 bases). The sample consisted of axillary lymph node tissue. The chain's CDR3 is CASSPGPSTNEKLFF. As DNA, the CDR3 is TGTGCCAGCAGCCCGGGGCCATCAACTAATGAAAAACTGTTTTTT.